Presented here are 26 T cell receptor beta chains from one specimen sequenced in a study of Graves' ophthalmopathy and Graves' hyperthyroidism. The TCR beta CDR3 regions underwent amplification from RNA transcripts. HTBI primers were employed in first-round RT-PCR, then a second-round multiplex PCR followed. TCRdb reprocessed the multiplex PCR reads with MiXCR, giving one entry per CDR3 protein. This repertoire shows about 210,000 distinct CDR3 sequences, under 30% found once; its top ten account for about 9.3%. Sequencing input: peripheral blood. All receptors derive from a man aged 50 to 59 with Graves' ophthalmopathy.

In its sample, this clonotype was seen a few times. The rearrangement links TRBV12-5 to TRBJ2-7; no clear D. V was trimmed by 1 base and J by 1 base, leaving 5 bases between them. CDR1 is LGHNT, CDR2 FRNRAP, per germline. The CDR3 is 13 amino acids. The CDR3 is CASGLGVSYEQYF. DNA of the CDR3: TGTGCTAGTGGTTTGGGGGTGTCCTACGAGCAGTACTTC.

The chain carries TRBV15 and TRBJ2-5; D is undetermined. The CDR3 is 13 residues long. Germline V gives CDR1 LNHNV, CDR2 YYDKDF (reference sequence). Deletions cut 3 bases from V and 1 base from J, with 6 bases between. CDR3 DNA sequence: TGTGCCACCAGCAGGGCACTCCAAGAGACCCAGTACTTC. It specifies CATSRALQETQYF.

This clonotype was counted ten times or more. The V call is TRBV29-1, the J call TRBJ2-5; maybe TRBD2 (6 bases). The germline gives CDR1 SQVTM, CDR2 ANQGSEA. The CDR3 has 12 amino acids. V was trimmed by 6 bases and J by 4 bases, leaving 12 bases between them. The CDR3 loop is CSVEGPPETQYF. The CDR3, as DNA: TGCAGCGTGGAGGGACCCCCAGAGACCCAGTACTTC.

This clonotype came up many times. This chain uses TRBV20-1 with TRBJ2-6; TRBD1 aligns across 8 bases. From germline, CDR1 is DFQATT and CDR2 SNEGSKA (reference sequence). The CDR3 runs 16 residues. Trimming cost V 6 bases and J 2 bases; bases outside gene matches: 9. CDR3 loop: CSAYQGADPGANVLTF. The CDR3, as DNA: TGCAGTGCCTATCAGGGGGCAGACCCTGGGGCCAACGTCCTGACTTTC.

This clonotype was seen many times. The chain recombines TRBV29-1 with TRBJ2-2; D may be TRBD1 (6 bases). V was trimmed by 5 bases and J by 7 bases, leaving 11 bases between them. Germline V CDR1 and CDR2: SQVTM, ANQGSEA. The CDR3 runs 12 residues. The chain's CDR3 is CSVNPGVGELFF. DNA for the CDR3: TGCAGCGTTAACCCAGGGGTCGGGGAGCTGTTTTTT.

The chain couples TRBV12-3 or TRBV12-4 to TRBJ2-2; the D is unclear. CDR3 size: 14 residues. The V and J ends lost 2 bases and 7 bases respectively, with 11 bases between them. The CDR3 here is CASSLSRVFGELFF. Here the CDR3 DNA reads TGTGCCAGCAGTTTAAGTCGAGTTTTCGGGGAGCTGTTTTTT.

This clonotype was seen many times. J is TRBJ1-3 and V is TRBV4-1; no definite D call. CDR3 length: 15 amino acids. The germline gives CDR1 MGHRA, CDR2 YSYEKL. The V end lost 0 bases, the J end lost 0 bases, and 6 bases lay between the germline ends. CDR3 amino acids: CASSQDGVSGNTIYF. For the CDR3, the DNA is TGCGCCAGCAGCCAAGATGGTGTCTCTGGAAACACCATATATTTT.

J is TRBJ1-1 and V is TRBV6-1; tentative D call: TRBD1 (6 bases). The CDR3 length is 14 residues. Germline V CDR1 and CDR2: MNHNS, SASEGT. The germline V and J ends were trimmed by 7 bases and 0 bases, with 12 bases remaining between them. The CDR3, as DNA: TGTGCCAGCATTGCGGACAGACTGAACACTGAAGCTTTCTTT. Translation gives CASIADRLNTEAFF.

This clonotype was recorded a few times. Here the CDR3 reads CATYSQNYGYTF. CDR3 DNA sequence: TGTGCCACCTACTCACAGAACTATGGCTACACCTTC. V gene TRBV19 combines with J gene TRBJ1-2; D is uncertain. The germline V gene encodes CDR1 LNHDA and CDR2 SQIVND (reference sequence). This CDR3 region has 12 residues. V dropped 10 bases and J dropped 2 bases, with 11 bases sitting between them.

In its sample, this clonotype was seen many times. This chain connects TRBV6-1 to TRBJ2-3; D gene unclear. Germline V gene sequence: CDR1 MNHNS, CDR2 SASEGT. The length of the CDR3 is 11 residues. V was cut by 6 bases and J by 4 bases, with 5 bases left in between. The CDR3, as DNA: TGTGCCAGCAGAGCGCCAGATACGCAGTATTTT. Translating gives CASRAPDTQYF.

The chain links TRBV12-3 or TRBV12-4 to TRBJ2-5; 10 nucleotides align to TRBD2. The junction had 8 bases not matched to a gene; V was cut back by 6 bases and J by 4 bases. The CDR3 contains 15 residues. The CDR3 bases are TGTGCCAGCAGCTTGCTAGCGGGAGCTGTAGAGACCCAGTACTTC. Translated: CASSLLAGAVETQYF.

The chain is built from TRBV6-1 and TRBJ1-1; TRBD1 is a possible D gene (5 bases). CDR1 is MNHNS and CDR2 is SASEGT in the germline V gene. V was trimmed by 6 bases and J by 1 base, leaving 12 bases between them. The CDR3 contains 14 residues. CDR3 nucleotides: TGTGCCAGCAGGGCCGGGACTTCGAACACTGAAGCTTTCTTT. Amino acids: CASRAGTSNTEAFF.

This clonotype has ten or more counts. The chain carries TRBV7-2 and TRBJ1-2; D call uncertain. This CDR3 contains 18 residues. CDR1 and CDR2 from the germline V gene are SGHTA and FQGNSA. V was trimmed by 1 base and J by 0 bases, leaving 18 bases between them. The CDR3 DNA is TGTGCCAGCAGCTTAGTGGCAGAAGTTTTAGGGACTAACTATGGCTACACCTTC. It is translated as CASSLVAEVLGTNYGYTF.

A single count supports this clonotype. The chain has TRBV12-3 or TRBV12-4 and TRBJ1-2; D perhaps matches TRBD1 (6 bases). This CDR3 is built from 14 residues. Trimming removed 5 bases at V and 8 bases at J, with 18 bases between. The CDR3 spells CASSNPGQEAGYTF. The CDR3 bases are TGTGCCAGCAGTAATCCGGGACAAGAGGCGGGCTACACCTTC.

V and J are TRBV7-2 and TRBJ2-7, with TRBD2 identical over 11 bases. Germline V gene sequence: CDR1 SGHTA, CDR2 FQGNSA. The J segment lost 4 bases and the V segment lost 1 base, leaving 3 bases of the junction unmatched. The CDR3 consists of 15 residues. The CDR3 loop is CASSLVLAGAYEQYF. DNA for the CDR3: TGTGCCAGCAGCTTAGTACTAGCGGGAGCATACGAGCAGTACTTC.

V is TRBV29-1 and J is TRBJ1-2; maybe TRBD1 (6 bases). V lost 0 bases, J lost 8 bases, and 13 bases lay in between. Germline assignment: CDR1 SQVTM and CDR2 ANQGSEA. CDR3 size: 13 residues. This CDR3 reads CSVEDPQGLGYTF. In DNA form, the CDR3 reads TGCAGCGTTGAAGATCCACAGGGTCTGGGCTACACCTTC. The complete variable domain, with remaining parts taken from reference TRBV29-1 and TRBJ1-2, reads SAVISQKPSRDICQRGTSLTIQCQVDSQVTMMFWYRQQPGQSLTLIATANQGSEATYESGFVIDKFPISRPNLTFSTLTVSNMSPEDSSIYLCSVEDPQGLGYTFGSGTRLTVV.

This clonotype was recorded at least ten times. CDR3 in DNA: TGTGCCAGCAGTGCCGGGACAGGGAGTAACACCATATATTTT. Translating gives CASSAGTGSNTIYF. The genes are TRBV12-3 or TRBV12-4 and TRBJ1-3; the match to TRBD1 covers 9 bases. Trimming cost V 5 bases and J 7 bases; bases outside gene matches: 6. The CDR3 length is 14 residues.

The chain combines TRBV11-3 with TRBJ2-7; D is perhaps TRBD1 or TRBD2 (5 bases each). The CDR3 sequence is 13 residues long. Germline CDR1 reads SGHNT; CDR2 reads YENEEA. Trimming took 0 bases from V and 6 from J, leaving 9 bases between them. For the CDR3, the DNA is TGTGCCAGCAGCTTAGATCAGAGGGGCGAGCAGTACTTC. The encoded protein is CASSLDQRGEQYF. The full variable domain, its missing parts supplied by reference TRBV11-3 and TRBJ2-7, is EAGVVQSPRYKIIEKKQPVAFWCNPISGHNTLYWYLQNLGQGPELLIRYENEEAVDDSQLPKDRFSAERLKGVDSTLKIQPAELGDSAVYLCASSLDQRGEQYFGPGTRLTVT.

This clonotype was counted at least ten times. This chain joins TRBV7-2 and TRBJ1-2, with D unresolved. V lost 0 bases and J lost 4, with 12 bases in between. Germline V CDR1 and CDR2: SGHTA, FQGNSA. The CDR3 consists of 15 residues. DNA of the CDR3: TGTGCCAGCAGCTTAGCGGCGGGTGCCGGCTATGGCTACACCTTC. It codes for CASSLAAGAGYGYTF.

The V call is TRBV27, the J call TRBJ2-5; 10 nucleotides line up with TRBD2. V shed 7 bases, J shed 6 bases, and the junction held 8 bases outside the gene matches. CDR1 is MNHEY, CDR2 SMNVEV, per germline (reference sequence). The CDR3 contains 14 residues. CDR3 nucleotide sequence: TGTGCCAGCACAAGCTTAGCGGGAGGAAAGACCCAGTACTTC. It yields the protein CASTSLAGGKTQYF.

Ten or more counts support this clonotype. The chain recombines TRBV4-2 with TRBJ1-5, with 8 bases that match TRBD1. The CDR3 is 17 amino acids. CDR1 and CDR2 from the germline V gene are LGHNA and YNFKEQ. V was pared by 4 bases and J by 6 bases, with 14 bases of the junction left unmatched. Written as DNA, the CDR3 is TGTGCCAGCAGCCCAGTCCCCCGGACAGGGTTTATTCAGCCCCAGCATTTT. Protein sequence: CASSPVPRTGFIQPQHF.

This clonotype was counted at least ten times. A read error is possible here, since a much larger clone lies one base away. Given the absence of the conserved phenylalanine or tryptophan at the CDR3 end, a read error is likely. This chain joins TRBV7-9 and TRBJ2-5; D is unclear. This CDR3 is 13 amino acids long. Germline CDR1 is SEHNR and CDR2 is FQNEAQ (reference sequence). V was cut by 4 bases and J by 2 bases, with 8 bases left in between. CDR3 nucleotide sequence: TGTGCCAGCAGCTCCACAGTTCAAGAGACCCAGTACCTC. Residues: CASSSTVQETQYL.

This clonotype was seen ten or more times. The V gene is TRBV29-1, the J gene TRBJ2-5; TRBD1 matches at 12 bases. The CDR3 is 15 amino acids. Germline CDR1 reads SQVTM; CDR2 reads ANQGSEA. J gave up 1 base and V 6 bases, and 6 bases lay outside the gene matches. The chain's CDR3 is CSVSGTGGFQETQYF. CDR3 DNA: TGCAGCGTGTCCGGGACAGGGGGCTTCCAAGAGACCCAGTACTTC.

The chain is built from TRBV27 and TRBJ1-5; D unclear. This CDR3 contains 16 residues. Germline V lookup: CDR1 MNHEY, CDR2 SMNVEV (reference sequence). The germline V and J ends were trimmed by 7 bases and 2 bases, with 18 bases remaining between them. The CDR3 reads CASTLFWADGNQPQHF. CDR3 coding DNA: TGTGCCAGCACCCTTTTCTGGGCCGATGGCAATCAGCCCCAGCATTTT.

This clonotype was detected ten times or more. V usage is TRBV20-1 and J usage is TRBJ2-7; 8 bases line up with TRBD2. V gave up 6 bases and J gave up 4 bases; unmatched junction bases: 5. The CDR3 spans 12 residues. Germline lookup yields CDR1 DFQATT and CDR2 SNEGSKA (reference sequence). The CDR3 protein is CSATPSGYEQYF. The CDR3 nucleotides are TGCAGTGCCACACCTAGCGGGTACGAGCAGTACTTC.

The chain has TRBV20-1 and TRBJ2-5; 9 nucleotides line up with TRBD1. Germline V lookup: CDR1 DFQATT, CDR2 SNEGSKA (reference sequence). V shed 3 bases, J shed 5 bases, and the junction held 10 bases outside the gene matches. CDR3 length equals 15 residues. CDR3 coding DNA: TGCAGTGCTAGCAGCCGGGACAGGGTCGAGGAGACCCAGTACTTC. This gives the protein CSASSRDRVEETQYF.